This T cell receptor (beta chain) came from a study of cytomegalovirus exposure and HLA in healthy donors (TCRdb year 2017). Study-wide context: In an earlier analysis of 587 of the donors, 250 to 350 Gb of sequence data and 117 million unique TCR beta sequences from about 179 million T cells were reported. Among the roughly 430 genotyped donors, under 90% belonged to the genetic ancestry cluster associated with self-reported Caucasian donors. Typing coverage differed by locus: A, B, C, DRB1 and DQB1 were typed in about 620-640 donors, DQA1 in approximately 520, DPA1 in some 570, and DPB1 in about 450. The study profiled the T cell repertoires of hundreds of subjects by immunosequencing and related them to cytomegalovirus serostatus. High-throughput TCR immunosequencing, statistical association of individual TCRs with disease status, and machine learning were combined to predict cytomegalovirus infection status. Every repertoire in the discovery cohort had been generated on one and the same sequencing platform. In a later genetic analysis, genome-wide SNP genotypes for about 60% of the 666 donors were used, and that subset was treated as a discovery cohort. The study aimed to test whether signatures of past pathogen exposure could be identified by cataloging public T cell receptors. Donor age, sex, ethnicity and CMV serostatus were collected together with the repertoire data. Five DR-DQ haplotypes were handled as single units for association and clustering, since linkage in the cohort was strong. A separate validation cohort of roughly 120 different subjects was used in addition to the approximately 610-subject first cohort. To study patterns of TCR occurrence, a later analysis re-analyzed previously published TCR beta repertoires from 666 donors and added high-resolution HLA genotyping. Rather than drawing on any new phenotypic data, the later analysis identified candidate immune exposures from TCR beta sequences and the way those sequences occurred across donors. In an earlier analysis of 587 of the donors, high-throughput TCR beta sequencing was used to judge whether each TCR beta V gene segment behaved as functional or pseudogenic. An early release covering 500 to 750 HLA-typed donors comprised 300 to 350 gigabases of sequencing data and tens of millions of unique TCR sequences. Among about 370 genotyped donors of the cohort, an average of around 220,000 unique TCR beta nucleotide sequences was sequenced per donor, of which 15% to 20% were non-productive. HLA typing included class I and class II loci at four-digit resolution.

The full study reports these points: Broadly in line with IMGT annotations, most TCR beta V segments showed up in productive rearrangements about 87% or about 30% of the time in an earlier analysis of several hundred of the donors. In a later analysis, HLA-associated TCR beta chains showed more clonal expansion and lower generation probabilities than non-associated chains that were equally common. An association between a missense DCLRE1C variant and V-gene and J-gene trimming of TCR beta chains was found in a later genetic analysis and replicated in an independent cohort. In vitro tests confirmed that a few of the cytomegalovirus-associated TCR beta chains recognize cytomegalovirus antigens. A later analysis associated about 17,000 TCR beta sequences with specific HLA alleles at a false discovery rate of 0.05. A further reported finding was that TCR beta sequences accurately predicted the HLA-A and HLA-B alleles for most subjects in the first cohort. When HLA alleles, especially DR and DQ, strongly co-occurred, TCR associations were difficult to assign to individual alleles. For the cohort, immune exposure information was limited to CMV serostatus. Cytomegalovirus status was reported to be diagnosed by the classifier with high specificity and sensitivity in both the original and validation cohorts. A later analysis reported that several top co-occurrence clusters appeared linked to parvovirus B19, influenza, CMV and Epstein-Barr virus. A later genetic analysis reported fewer N-insertions in productive TCRs among donors in an Asian-associated ancestry cluster than the roughly 640-donor mean. According to a later analysis, most CMV-associated TCR beta chains appeared to be HLA-restricted, and the HLA associations seemed to be driven largely by CMV exposure. Only TCR beta chains were sequenced in this cohort, and the absence of alpha or paired-chain data limited detectable features. Linkage disequilibrium might explain the correlated functional status among segregating V segments, but an unknown experimental factor could not be ruled out. The authors suggested that the approach could potentially be generalized to other disease states and immunological phenotypes. HLA typing was unavailable for some donors at each locus, so association tests used only the typed subset. Presence/absence analyses assumed roughly uniform sequencing depth across donors, an assumption that may not hold. The study listed 164 TCR beta chains as associated with cytomegalovirus. Most TCR sequences were observed very rarely across donors, whereas some public TCRs were present in many individuals. Roughly 17 rarely observed V segments, including chromosome 9 orphons, were excluded from the earlier analysis of some 590 of the donors because counts were too low. A cluster of highly shared sequence variants was judged likely to be a technical artifact of the sequencing pipeline. Some IMGT-functional V segments, including TRBV6-2 and TRBV6-3, could not be distinguished by the 87-base-pair reads and were therefore excluded. In a later analysis, TCR association rates were found to vary across HLA loci, with the most associated TCRs seen for DRB1 alleles and the fewest for HLA-C alleles.

In total, roughly 710 healthy bone marrow donors made up the cohort. Cohort members were all nominally healthy when sampled, although unrecorded immune exposures were likely present. The donor was CMV seropositive and was included in the group of some 290 seropositive cohort members. Every donor gave a peripheral blood sample, and the peripheral blood mononuclear cells from that sample were used for TCR beta sequencing. Genomic DNA was extracted from the blood cell samples with the Qiagen DNeasy Blood Extraction Kit. The library relied on the immunoSEQ multiplex PCR assay. For the multiplex PCR, a mixture combining 60 forward primers for TCR Vbeta segments and 13 reverse primers for TCR Jbeta segments was used. Amplification of the CDR3 region of rearranged TCR beta genes was performed with a multiplex PCR assay on genomic DNA. The Illumina HiSeq System was used to sequence the amplified TCR beta libraries as 87-base-pair reads. The original methods were these. A later analysis tallied approximately 87 million unique TCR beta chains across the roughly 610 repertoires, and approximately 11 million of those chains were shared by two or more donors. Raw reads were error-corrected and collapsed into unique sequences with a nearest-neighbor algorithm that merged closely related sequences to remove PCR and sequencing errors. To assign V, D and J gene segments, CDR3 sequences were aligned to IMGT reference sequences. For a sequence to be retained, a match of at least six nucleotides to both a V gene segment and a J gene segment was required. Rearrangements were called productive when the CDR3 lacked stop codons and stayed in frame with V and J; all others were non-productive. CDR3 was defined according to IMGT convention as the region running from the second conserved V-encoded cysteine to the conserved J-encoded phenylalanine. The earlier analysis of about 560 of the donors excluded any sequence lacking an unambiguous match to a single V gene segment. An earlier analysis of a few hundred of the donors classified V segments as functional when productive rearrangements were above 56.7% and as segregating when the standard deviation between donors was above 5%. To diagnose cytomegalovirus status from the catalog of TCR beta chain sequences, a statistical classification framework was built. In a later analysis, TCR nucleotide sequences were compared against IMGT/GENE-DB human TR gene sequences so that V and J genes could be assigned. A later analysis assigned CDR3 sequences and most-parsimonious VDJ recombination scenarios with the TCRdist pipeline. In a later analysis, each TCR beta chain was defined by its CDR3 amino acid sequence together with its V-gene family, and reads lacking a unique V-gene family were excluded. To address suspected cross-contamination and a sequencing artifact, a later analysis removed around 590 highly shared, low-generation-probability nucleotide sequences. For each public chain, a later analysis derived a clonal expansion index from normalized ranks of inferred template counts within each repertoire. In a later analysis, generation probabilities were computed with a VDJ recombination model fitted to out-of-frame rearrangements, and the resulting probabilities were checked against IGoR. Hypergeometric tests were used in a later analysis to score TCR-TCR, TCR-HLA and TCR-CMV co-occurrence, with a repertoire-size bias correction applied to the TCR pairs. A later analysis estimated false discovery rates by permuting HLA or CMV assignments 20 times. In a later analysis, co-occurring TCRs were grouped with DBSCAN, and TCRdist sequence similarity was added when clustering was performed within HLA-allele-positive subsets. Repertoires with fewer than 30,000 or more than 120,000 public chains were left out of co-occurrence clustering, as were five repertoires with anomalous nucleotide sharing. TCRdb provides this immuneACCESS table in a form limited to in-frame rearrangements. Some clones are lacking; in checked studies, under half of them reflect an unresolved V gene, and why the rest are absent is not known. V and J calls and clone size are given by that table; D and trimming were obtained from the DNA. Within this sample are roughly 27,000 clones, with 60% to 80% of them counted one time only. The top ten clonotypes cover 42% of the sample.

The CDR1 and CDR2 encoded by the germline V gene are SGDLS and YYNGEE. Its CDR3 holds 15 amino acids, cysteine through phenylalanine. Just the 45-base CDR3 DNA is kept, in frame starting at base 1. V loses 1 base, J loses 3 bases, and the germline ends lie 11 bases apart. On this clone itself: The clone's antigen remains unknown. Within one base of it there is no much larger clone, and no base qualities were kept.

The sequence links TRBV9 to TRBJ2-1; the D gene is possibly TRBD2, with 6 bases matching. The source is a male donor in good health and CMV-seropositive. The sequenced sample was PBMCs. CDR3 loop: CASSVSGDFYNEQFF. Here is the DNA: TGTGCCAGCAGCGTATCGGGGGACTTCTACAATGAGCAGTTCTTC.